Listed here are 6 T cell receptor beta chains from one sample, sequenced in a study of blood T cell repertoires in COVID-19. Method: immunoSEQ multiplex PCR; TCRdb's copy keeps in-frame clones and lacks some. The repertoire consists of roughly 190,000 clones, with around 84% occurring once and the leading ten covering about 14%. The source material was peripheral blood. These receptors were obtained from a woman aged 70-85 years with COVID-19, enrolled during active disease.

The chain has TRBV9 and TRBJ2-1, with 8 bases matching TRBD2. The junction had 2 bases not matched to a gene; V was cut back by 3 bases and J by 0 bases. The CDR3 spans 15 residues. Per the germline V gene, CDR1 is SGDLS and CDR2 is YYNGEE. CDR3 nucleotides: TGTGCCAGCAGCGCGGGGGGGAGCTCCTACAATGAGCAGTTCTTC. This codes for CASSAGGSSYNEQFF.

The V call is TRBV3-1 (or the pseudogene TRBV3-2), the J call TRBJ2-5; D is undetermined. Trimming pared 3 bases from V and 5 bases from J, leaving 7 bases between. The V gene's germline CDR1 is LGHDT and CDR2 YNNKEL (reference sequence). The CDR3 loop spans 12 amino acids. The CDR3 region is CASSHPRETQYF. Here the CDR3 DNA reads TGTGCCAGCAGCCATCCTCGGGAGACCCAGTACTTC.

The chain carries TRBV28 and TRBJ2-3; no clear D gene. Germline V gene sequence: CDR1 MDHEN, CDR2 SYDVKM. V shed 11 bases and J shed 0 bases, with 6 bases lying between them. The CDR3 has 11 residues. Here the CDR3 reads CAGASTDTQYF. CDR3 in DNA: TGTGCCGGAGCAAGCACAGATACGCAGTATTTT.

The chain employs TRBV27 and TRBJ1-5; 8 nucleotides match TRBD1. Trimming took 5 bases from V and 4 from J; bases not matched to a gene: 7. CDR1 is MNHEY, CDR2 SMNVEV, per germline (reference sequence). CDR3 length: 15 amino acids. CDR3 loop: CASSPAGTGNQPQHF. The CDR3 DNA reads TGTGCCAGCAGTCCCGCCGGGACAGGTAATCAGCCCCAGCATTTT.

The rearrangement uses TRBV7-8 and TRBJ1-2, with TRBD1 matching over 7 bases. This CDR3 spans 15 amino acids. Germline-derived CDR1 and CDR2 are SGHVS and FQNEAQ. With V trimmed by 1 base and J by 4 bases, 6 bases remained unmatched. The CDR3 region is CASSLETGKFYGYTF. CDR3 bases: TGTGCCAGCAGCTTAGAGACAGGGAAGTTCTATGGCTACACCTTC.

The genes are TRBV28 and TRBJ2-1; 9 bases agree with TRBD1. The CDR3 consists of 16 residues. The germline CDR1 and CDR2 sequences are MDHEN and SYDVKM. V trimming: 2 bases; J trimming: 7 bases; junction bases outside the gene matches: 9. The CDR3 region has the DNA TGTGCCAGCAGTTTACAGGACAGGGGTACTAGAAATGAGCAGTTCTTC. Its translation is CASSLQDRGTRNEQFF.